This is a list of T cell receptor beta chains from one sample in a study of CD4 and CD8 cells across lung adenocarcinoma regions. TCRdb re-derived calls from the PCR reads in MiXCR, one entry per CDR3 protein. The sample includes about 19,000 distinct CDR3 sequences, roughly 46% of them seen just once. The sample comprised CD4+ T cells from the margin of a lung tumor. The receptors originated from a male donor with lung adenocarcinoma. The CD4 and CD8 labels of this study may be unreliable. Each CDR3 is given with its conserved first and last residue. Fields, in order: CDR3 length, J gene, V gene, CDR3 protein.

cdr3_length: 15
j_call: TRBJ2-1
v_call: TRBV11-3
cdr3_aa: CASSSGLAGYNEQFF

cdr3_length: 16
j_call: TRBJ2-3
v_call: TRBV6-1
cdr3_aa: CASKEGGGTLPETQYF

cdr3_length: 12
j_call: TRBJ2-5
v_call: TRBV10-2
cdr3_aa: CASADFEETQYF

cdr3_length: 13
j_call: TRBJ2-5
v_call: TRBV7-6
cdr3_aa: CASSRRQKETQYF

cdr3_length: 16
j_call: TRBJ1-3
v_call: TRBV3-1
cdr3_aa: CASSRGRGGSGNTIYF

cdr3_length: 13
j_call: -
v_call: TRBV10-2
cdr3_aa: CASTPSELEKQYF

cdr3_length: 15
j_call: TRBJ1-1
v_call: TRBV6-1
cdr3_aa: CASSPRTGLNTEAFF

cdr3_length: 13
j_call: TRBJ2-5
v_call: TRBV27
cdr3_aa: CASSRAGRDTQYF

cdr3_length: 15
j_call: TRBJ2-1
v_call: TRBV10-2
cdr3_aa: CASSATSGGVNEQFF

cdr3_length: 16
j_call: -
v_call: TRBV7-6
cdr3_aa: CASSLGLWSGTGEQYF

cdr3_length: 18
j_call: TRBJ1-5
v_call: TRBV6-1
cdr3_aa: CASSAVGQARLENQPQHF

cdr3_length: 15
j_call: TRBJ2-1
v_call: TRBV6-1
cdr3_aa: CASRRGQGSYNEQFF

cdr3_length: 14
j_call: TRBJ1-1
v_call: TRBV6-1
cdr3_aa: CASSEIPFVSEAFF

cdr3_length: 16
j_call: TRBJ2-3
v_call: TRBV12-3/TRBV12-4
cdr3_aa: CASSSGTSGTLYTQYF

cdr3_length: 14
j_call: -
v_call: TRBV10-2
cdr3_aa: CASRRVAAKNTQYF

cdr3_length: 13
j_call: TRBJ2-1
v_call: TRBV27
cdr3_aa: CASSRNSYNEQFF

cdr3_length: 14
j_call: TRBJ2-5
v_call: TRBV5-1
cdr3_aa: CASSMGQGGETQYF

cdr3_length: 14
j_call: -
v_call: TRBV6-5
cdr3_aa: CVSSYSVGQETQYF

cdr3_length: 15
j_call: TRBJ2-7
v_call: TRBV15
cdr3_aa: CATSGGQGSTYEQYF

cdr3_length: 12
j_call: TRBJ2-2
v_call: TRBV5-3
cdr3_aa: CARSSLSGELFF

cdr3_length: 19
j_call: TRBJ2-5
v_call: TRBV10-1
cdr3_aa: CASSELIGGRVRDQETQYF

cdr3_length: 15
j_call: TRBJ2-5
v_call: TRBV6-1
cdr3_aa: CASSEANPGPETQYF

cdr3_length: 14
j_call: TRBJ2-3
v_call: TRBV6-2/TRBV6-3
cdr3_aa: CASSYDQPTDTQYF

cdr3_length: 12
j_call: -
v_call: TRBV6-5
cdr3_aa: CASGRGYGEQYF

cdr3_length: 14
j_call: TRBJ2-5
v_call: TRBV4-2
cdr3_aa: CASSQESVVETQYF

cdr3_length: 16
j_call: TRBJ2-5
v_call: TRBV4-2
cdr3_aa: CASSQTTGTGQETQYF